Below are 9 T cell receptor beta chains sequenced from a single sample in a study of T-cell reconstitution after alpha-beta-depleted transplantation in children (dated by TCRdb to 2016 to 2017). Sample treatment or condition, as interpreted from the label and publication: allogeneic hematopoietic cell transplantation with graft depleted of TCRalphabeta T cells and CD19 B cells. Library generation was performed with PCR. Sequencer: Illumina HiSeq 2500. To normalize quantification of the TCRbeta repertoire, the TCR libraries were built with molecular barcoding that relied on unique molecular identifiers. Starting from the raw public reads, TCRdb applied fastp trimming at Q25, assembled clones with MiXCR and retained in-frame beta chains. Merged by CDR3 protein, the rows form single entries marked with the most common genes and DNA. The sample has about 540,000 distinct CDR3 sequences on record, 20% to 30% of them singletons. About a third of the sample is held by the ten biggest clonotypes.

The material was PBMCs, obtained before TCRalphabeta/CD19-depleted stem cell transplant. The receptors were gathered from a boy less than two years old with Wiskott-Aldrich syndrome, due to receive a stem cell transplant.

This clonotype was detected only a few times. This rearrangement joins TRBV20-1 to TRBJ2-1, with TRBD2 matching 14 bases. The CDR3 is 18 amino acids. Trimming at V came to 0 bases and at J to 8 bases, leaving 12 bases not matched to a gene. The V gene's germline CDR1 is DFQATT and CDR2 SNEGSKA (reference sequence). The CDR3 DNA reads as TGCAGTGCTAGAGAGCCGGGACTAGCGGGAGTCTGTAGGGATGAGCAGTTCTTC. This translates into CSAREPGLAGVCRDEQFF.

The table lists this clonotype with a few counts. This chain joins TRBV25-1 and TRBJ2-1; no definite D call. CDR1 and CDR2 (germline): MGHDK, SYGVNS. Trimming cost V 4 bases and J 4 bases, with 20 bases left between them. This CDR3 spans 17 amino acids. The CDR3 DNA sequence: TGTGCCAGCAGTGCTCTTCGGGCTCGTTCACCTTACAATGAGCAGTTCTTC. It is translated as CASSALRARSPYNEQFF.

J is TRBJ2-1 and V is TRBV20-1; 8 nucleotides line up with TRBD2. The CDR3 extends over 14 amino acids. Per germline, CDR1 DFQATT and CDR2 SNEGSKA (reference sequence). V trimming: 3 bases; J trimming: 6 bases; junction bases outside the gene matches: 7. The chain's CDR3 is CSASIPGGVNEQFF. The CDR3 nucleotides are TGCAGTGCTAGTATCCCGGGAGGGGTCAATGAGCAGTTCTTC.

Only a few counts were recorded for this clonotype. This sequence joins TRBV12-3 or TRBV12-4 and TRBJ2-2, with TRBD2 matching over 10 bases. The V segment lost 6 bases and the J segment 4 bases; nucleotides outside the gene matches: 5. The CDR3 covers 15 residues. The CDR3: CASSAGLAVTGELFF. For the CDR3, the DNA is TGTGCCAGCAGCGCCGGACTAGCGGTCACCGGGGAGCTGTTTTTT.

This clonotype appeared once. J is TRBJ2-3 and V is TRBV30, with a weak D call TRBD2 (7 bases). The CDR3 covers 14 residues. The germline V and J ends were trimmed by 4 bases and 4 bases, with 15 bases remaining between them. The germline V gene has CDR1 GTSNPN and CDR2 SVGIG (reference sequence). CDR3: CAWTLTGRADTQYF. The CDR3 DNA is TGTGCCTGGACACTTACAGGGAGGGCAGATACGCAGTATTTT.

The CDR3 protein is CATNSLAKNIQYF. The DNA for the CDR3 is TGTGCCACCAACAGCCTAGCCAAAAACATTCAGTACTTC. The chain uses TRBV24-1 and TRBJ2-4; D uncertain. Trimming left V 8 bases short and J 0 bases short, with 7 bases between. The CDR3 runs to 13 residues. The germline V gene encodes CDR1 KGHDR and CDR2 SFDVKD.

The gene calls are TRBV30 and TRBJ2-5; D gene uncertain. Germline lookup yields CDR1 GTSNPN and CDR2 SVGIG (reference sequence). The CDR3 loop spans 11 amino acids. V was cut by 0 bases and J by 5 bases, with 4 bases left in between. The CDR3 coding sequence is TGTGCCTGGAGTGTGGGGGAGACCCAGTACTTC. Protein sequence: CAWSVGETQYF.

The chain recombines TRBV5-5 with TRBJ2-2; 10 bases match TRBD2. CDR3 size: 17 residues. CDR1 is SGHKS and CDR2 is YYEKEE in the germline V gene (reference sequence). After removal of 0 bases from V and 8 bases from J, the junction contained 10 bases not matched to a gene. CDR3 residues: CASSLVPSGRAGGELFF. The CDR3 nucleotides are TGTGCCAGCAGCTTGGTGCCCAGCGGGAGGGCCGGTGGGGAGCTGTTTTTT.

The V and J genes are TRBV6-4 and TRBJ2-3; D uncertain. This CDR3 has 13 residues. Germline CDR1 MRHNA, CDR2 SNTAGT. Between the trimmed V and J ends, which lost 6 bases and 8 bases, there was a span of 15 bases. The CDR3 nucleotides are TGTGCCAGCAGCCAGGACCCCCGTCGTACGCAGTATTTT. Translation: CASSQDPRRTQYF.